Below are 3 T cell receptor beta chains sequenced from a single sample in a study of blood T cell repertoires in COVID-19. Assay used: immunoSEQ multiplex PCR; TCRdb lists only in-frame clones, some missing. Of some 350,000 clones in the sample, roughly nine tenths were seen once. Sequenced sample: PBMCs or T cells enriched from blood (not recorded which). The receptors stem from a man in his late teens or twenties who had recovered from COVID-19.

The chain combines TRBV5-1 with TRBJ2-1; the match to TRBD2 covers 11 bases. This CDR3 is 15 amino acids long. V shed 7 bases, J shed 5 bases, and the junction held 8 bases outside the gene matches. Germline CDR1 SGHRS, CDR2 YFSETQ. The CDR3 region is CASGLAGGGDNEQFF. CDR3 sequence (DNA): TGCGCCAGCGGGCTAGCGGGAGGAGGGGACAATGAGCAGTTCTTC.

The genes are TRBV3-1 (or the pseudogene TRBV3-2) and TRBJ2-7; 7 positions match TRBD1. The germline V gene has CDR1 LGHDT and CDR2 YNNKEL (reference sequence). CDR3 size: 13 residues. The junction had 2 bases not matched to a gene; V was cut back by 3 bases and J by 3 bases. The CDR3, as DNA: TGTGCCAGCAGCCACCGACAGGGCTACGAGCAGTACTTC. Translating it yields CASSHRQGYEQYF.

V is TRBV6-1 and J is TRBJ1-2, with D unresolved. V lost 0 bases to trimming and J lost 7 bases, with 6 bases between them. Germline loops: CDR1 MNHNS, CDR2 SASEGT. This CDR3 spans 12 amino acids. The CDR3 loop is CASSEARSGYTF. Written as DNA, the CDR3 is TGTGCCAGCAGTGAAGCTCGTTCTGGCTACACCTTC.